Here is one TCR beta chain with its context. Assay: immunoSEQ multiplex PCR; the TCRdb copy retains only in-frame clones and omits some. This table holds about 200,000 clones, roughly nine tenths found once. The source of the sample is a study of blood T cell repertoires in COVID-19. The V gene lost 2 bases and the J gene lost 8 bases, with 13 bases spanning the gap. Germline loops: CDR1 SGDLS, CDR2 YYNGEE. The CDR3 runs 14 residues. This TCR was sampled from a man in his 60s with active or convalescent COVID-19. The chain recombines TRBV9 with TRBJ1-4, with a weak D call TRBD1 (6 bases). Input material: peripheral blood. CDR3 in DNA: TGTGCCAGCAGCGTTTCCCCAAGGGGGGAAAAACTGTTTTTT. It is translated as CASSVSPRGEKLFF. The full variable domain, in which reference TRBV9 and TRBJ1-4 provide the parts outside the CDR3, is DSGVTQTPKHLITATGQRVTLRCSPRSGDLSVYWYQQSLDQGLQFLIQYYNGEERAKGNILERFSAQQFPDLHSELNLSSLELGDSALYFCASSVSPRGEKLFFGSGTQLSVL.